These 20 T cell receptor beta chains were all obtained from the same sample, sequenced in a study of Ad26.COV2.S vaccination and SARS-CoV-2 variants. The protocol was immunoSEQ multiplex PCR, while the TCRdb copy is restricted to in-frame clones and leaves out a portion. The sample has roughly 700,000 clones, about 89% seen once. Indicated treatment: around 19 received Ad26.COV2.S at low or high dose, single or two shots; about 5 received placebo; per-sample allocation not given. After the first vaccine or placebo injection, samples were drawn on day 63. The sample was peripheral blood, taken in a trial of Ad26.COV2.S vaccine versus placebo. These receptors were taken from a person between 18 and 65 years old who received the Ad26.COV2.S COVID-19 vaccine or a placebo.

The V and J genes are TRBV30 and TRBJ1-4; TRBD1 matches at 8 bases. Germline V gene lookup returns CDR1 GTSNPN and CDR2 SVGIG (reference sequence). This CDR3 is 13 amino acids long. J was trimmed by 4 bases and V by 5 bases; bases with no gene match: 3. The CDR3 DNA reads as TGTGCCTGGCAGGGGGCTGGTAATGAAAAACTGTTTTTT. Translating it yields CAWQGAGNEKLFF. Combining the CDR3 with reference TRBV30 and TRBJ1-4 gives the whole variable domain SQTIHQWPATLVQPVGSPLSLECTVEGTSNPNLYWYRQAAGRGLQLLFYSVGIGQISSEVPQNLSASRPQDRQFILSSKKLLLSDSGFYLCAWQGAGNEKLFFGSGTQLSVL.

Here the CDR3 DNA reads TGTGCCAGCAGCGCGACCACAGGGAACACTGAAGCTTTCTTT. It yields the protein CASSATTGNTEAFF. The V call is TRBV9, the J call TRBJ1-1; maybe TRBD1 (5 bases). The V end lost 3 bases, the J end lost 1 base, and 10 bases lay between the germline ends. This CDR3 region has 14 residues. Germline CDR1 is SGDLS and CDR2 is YYNGEE. The full variable domain, rest sourced from reference TRBV9 and TRBJ1-1, is DSGVTQTPKHLITATGQRVTLRCSPRSGDLSVYWYQQSLDQGLQFLIQYYNGEERAKGNILERFSAQQFPDLHSELNLSSLELGDSALYFCASSATTGNTEAFFGQGTRLTVV.

As regards this clone: One end of the junction varies from germline; a read error may be responsible. The CDR3 nucleotides read TGTGCTAGCAGCCTTGGCGGGCGGGAGGGCCAAAGCGGGGAGCTGTTTTTT. Encoded protein: CASSLGGREGQSGELFF. The chain combines TRBV7-7 with TRBJ2-2; 9 bases align to TRBD2. Germline V gives CDR1 SSHAT, CDR2 FNYEAQ (reference sequence). This CDR3 has 17 residues.

CDR3 DNA: TGCGCCAGCAGAGCCTCACACAGGGGGCGCTACGAGCAGTACTTC. As protein: CASRASHRGRYEQYF. The chain has TRBV5-1 and TRBJ2-7; 9 nucleotides agree with TRBD1. This CDR3 has 15 amino acids. CDR1 is SGHRS and CDR2 is YFSETQ in the germline V gene. The trim removed 5 bases at V and 3 bases at J, leaving 9 bases unmatched.

The chain is built from TRBV5-4 and TRBJ1-5; TRBD1 matches 7 bases. Germline assignment: CDR1 SGHNT and CDR2 YYREEE (reference sequence). With V trimmed by 1 base and J by 3 bases, 1 base remained unmatched. This CDR3 is built from 14 residues. The CDR3 spells CASSLQGVNQPQHF. Here the CDR3 DNA reads TGTGCCAGCAGCTTGCAGGGGGTCAATCAGCCCCAGCATTTT.

The chain joins TRBV6-5 to TRBJ2-7, with TRBD1 matching over 8 bases. The germline V gene encodes CDR1 MNHEY and CDR2 SVGAGI. This CDR3 is built from 14 residues. V was clipped by 5 bases and J by 3 bases; unmatched bases: 6. The CDR3 DNA reads as TGTGCCAGCAGTACAACAACAGGGGGCTACGAGCAGTACTTC. Protein product: CASSTTTGGYEQYF.

This clone is a singleton in its sample. The same CDR3 can be traced to other DNA sequences in this sample. CDR3 amino acids: CASSLGGSPYEQYF. The CDR3 DNA reads TGCGCCAGCAGCTTGGGTGGGAGCCCCTACGAGCAGTACTTC. This chain uses TRBV5-1 with TRBJ2-7, with a tentative D call TRBD2 (5 bases). Germline assignment: CDR1 SGHRS and CDR2 YFSETQ. Trimming shortened V by 0 bases and J by 2 bases, and 9 bases separated the two germline ends. CDR3 size: 14 residues.

The chain links TRBV6-5 to TRBJ2-7, with 10 nucleotides matching TRBD1. The J segment lost 7 bases and the V segment lost 6 bases, leaving 6 bases of the junction unmatched. The CDR3 length is 13 residues. In germline, CDR1 is MNHEY, CDR2 SVGAGI. CDR3 bases: TGTGCCAGCAGACGACAGGGGGCGGAGGAGCAGTACTTC. This sequence encodes CASRRQGAEEQYF.

V usage is TRBV18 and J usage is TRBJ1-6; D remains ambiguous. Germline CDR1 KGHSH, CDR2 LQKENI. This CDR3 comprises 14 residues. V dropped 6 bases and J dropped 7 bases, with 13 bases sitting between them. The CDR3 coding sequence is TGTGCCAGCTCTAAAGGTACAGAGAATTCACCCCTCCACTTT. Protein sequence: CASSKGTENSPLHF.

The chain combines TRBV19 with TRBJ1-5; D gene unclear. Trimming took off 6 bases at V and 6 bases at J, with 18 bases between the two ends. CDR1 and CDR2 (germline): LNHDA, SQIVND (reference sequence). The CDR3 length is 15 residues. DNA for the CDR3: TGTGCCAGTAGACCTCGAGGAGGGATGGGTCAGCCCCAGCATTTT. Protein product: CASRPRGGMGQPQHF.

This clone was counted a few times. The chain carries TRBV4-2 and TRBJ2-7; possible D gene TRBD2, 7 bases. CDR1 LGHNA and CDR2 YNFKEQ come from the germline V gene. This CDR3 region has 16 residues. The V gene lost 0 bases and the J gene lost 3 bases, with 15 bases spanning the gap. The DNA of the CDR3 is TGTGCCAGCAGCCAAGATCCGGGGGGCAGCTACTACGAGCAGTACTTC. It yields the protein CASSQDPGGSYYEQYF.

The chain is built from TRBV10-2 and TRBJ1-2; possibly TRBD1 for D (5 bases). CDR3 length equals 12 residues. The germline CDR1 and CDR2 sequences are WSHSY and SAAADI. V was shortened by 8 bases and J by 4 bases, with 11 bases between the two germline ends. CDR3 bases: TGCGCCAGCCGTGGCGGGGGCTATGGCTACACCTTC. Its protein product is CASRGGGYGYTF.

V usage is TRBV30 and J usage is TRBJ1-4, with D possibly TRBD1 on 6 matching bases. Per the germline V gene, CDR1 is GTSNPN and CDR2 is SVGIG (reference sequence). CDR3 length equals 14 residues. Trimming stripped 0 bases from V and 8 bases from J, with 13 bases between. In DNA, the CDR3 is TGTGCCTGGAGTGTAGGGGGAGCACTCGAAAAACTGTTTTTT. This encodes CAWSVGGALEKLFF.

J is TRBJ1-2 and V is TRBV7-8; the match to TRBD1 covers 8 bases. Germline V CDR1 and CDR2: SGHVS, FQNEAQ. V lost 4 bases and J lost 1; bases outside the gene matches: 8. The CDR3 totals 16 residues. The CDR3 protein is CASSSGQGGINYGYTF. DNA for the CDR3: TGTGCCAGCAGCTCCGGACAGGGAGGGATTAACTATGGCTACACCTTC. The whole variable domain, filled in from reference TRBV7-8 and TRBJ1-2, reads GAGVSQSPRYKVAKRGQDVALRCDPISGHVSLFWYQQALGQGPEFLTYFQNEAQLDKSGLPSDRFFAERPEGSVSTLKIQRTQQEDSAVYLCASSSGQGGINYGYTFGSGTRLTVV.

This clone was seen just once. J is TRBJ1-5 and V is TRBV21-1; the D segment call TRBD1 is taken from the table without a DNA check. TRBV21-1 is described as a pseudogene. The length of the CDR3 is 16 residues. The CDR3 DNA reads as TGTGCCAGCAGCAAAGCGCCGGACAGGGGTAATCAGCCCCAGCATTTT. It translates to CASSKAPDRGNQPQHF.

The chain recombines TRBV7-6 with TRBJ2-7, with D perhaps TRBD1 (6 bases). The V end lost 2 bases, the J end lost 2 bases, and 10 bases lay between the germline ends. The germline gives CDR1 SGHVS, CDR2 FNYEAQ. The CDR3 covers 14 residues. The CDR3 spells CASSLKAGAYEQYF. DNA of the CDR3: TGTGCCAGCAGCTTAAAGGCAGGGGCCTACGAGCAGTACTTC.

This chain joins TRBV7-2 and TRBJ2-6; maybe TRBD1 (6 bases). The CDR3 runs to 18 residues. V dropped 1 base and J dropped 4 bases, with 17 bases sitting between them. Germline CDR1 and CDR2: SGHTA and FQGNSA. This chain's CDR3 is CASSLEQTGRAGANVLTF. The CDR3 coding sequence is TGTGCCAGCAGCTTAGAGCAGACAGGCAGGGCGGGGGCCAACGTCCTGACTTTC.

The chain has TRBV19 and TRBJ1-3; TRBD1 might be the D (5 bases). This CDR3 contains 16 residues. The germline V gene has CDR1 LNHDA and CDR2 SQIVND (reference sequence). Trimming removed 7 bases from V and 1 base from J, with 17 bases in between. CDR3 residues: CASKGWAAPSGNTIYF. In nucleotides, the CDR3 is TGTGCCAGTAAGGGGTGGGCAGCCCCATCTGGAAACACCATATATTTT.

V usage is TRBV19 and J usage is TRBJ2-1, with D hard to call. The V end was cut by 9 bases, the J end by 2 bases, with 11 bases between. The CDR3 is 13 amino acids. Germline CDR1 reads LNHDA; CDR2 reads SQIVND (reference sequence). This CDR3 is CASRPSPYNEQFF. CDR3 nucleotide sequence: TGTGCCAGCCGACCGAGCCCCTACAATGAGCAGTTCTTC. The whole variable domain, filled in from reference TRBV19 and TRBJ2-1, reads DGGITQSPKYLFRKEGQNVTLSCEQNLNHDAMYWYRQDPGQGLRLIYYSQIVNDFQKGDIAEGYSVSREKKESFPLTVTSAQKNPTAFYLCASRPSPYNEQFFGPGTRLTVL.

For this clone: Compared with germline, one end of the junction differs, possibly owing to a read error. This rearrangement joins TRBV6-2 or TRBV6-3 to TRBJ2-3; no firm D call. This CDR3 has 14 amino acids. Germline CDR1 is MNHEY and CDR2 is SVGEGT. The CDR3 sequence is CASSYSGSIDTQYF. The CDR3 region has the DNA TGTGCCAGCAGTTACTCGGGAAGCATAGATACGCAGTATTTT.